The subject of this entry is one T cell receptor beta chain. The data stem from a study of yellow fever vaccine responses in identical twins. Using its own MiXCR run on the RT-PCR reads, TCRdb lists one record per CDR3 protein. The sample contains roughly 14,000 distinct CDR3 sequences, 65% to 85% of which appear only once. The CDR3 consists of 14 residues. Trimming took off 6 bases at V and 4 bases at J, with 12 bases between the two ends. Germline lookup yields CDR1 MDHEN and CDR2 SYDVKM. Source: T cells from blood (PBMCs), unsorted or a sorted subset (not recorded which), taken before or after yellow fever vaccination (not recorded which). The chain links TRBV28 to TRBJ2-2, with D possibly TRBD1 on 6 matching bases. The receptor was derived from a woman under 30 who received the yellow fever vaccine. In DNA, the CDR3 is TGTGCCAGCAGAACAGGACAGCCCACCGGGGAGCTGTTTTTT. Its translation is CASRTGQPTGELFF. Using reference TRBV28 and TRBJ2-2 for the parts outside the CDR3, the full variable domain is DVKVTQSSRYLVKRTGEKVFLECVQDMDHENMFWYRQDPGLGLRLIYFSYDVKMKEKGDIPEGYSVSREKKERFSLILESASTNQTSMYLCASRTGQPTGELFFGEGSRLTVL.